This T cell receptor (beta chain) was retrieved from a study of blood T cell repertoires in COVID-19. The CDR3 covers 16 residues. Deletions cut 3 bases from V and 0 bases from J, with 15 bases between. The germline V gene has CDR1 SGDLS and CDR2 YYNGEE. The assay was immunoSEQ multiplex PCR, and TCRdb's table has in-frame clones only and misses some. The sample has 150,000 to 200,000 clones; approximately 80% are singletons. Sequenced: PBMCs or T cells enriched from blood (not recorded which). The chain joins TRBV9 to TRBJ2-5; TRBD2 might be the D (6 bases). The sequence was obtained from a woman in her fifties or sixties with acute COVID-19. The CDR3 region is CASSGIGLAYQETQYF. The CDR3 bases are TGTGCCAGCAGCGGAATAGGGCTAGCGTACCAAGAGACCCAGTACTTC.